The entry below gives a single T cell receptor (beta chain) sequence along with its context. Its target antigen remains unknown. The sample holds no much larger clone one base away, and base qualities are not on file. This sample stems from a study of cytomegalovirus exposure and HLA in healthy donors (TCRdb year 2017). Context from the whole study: In an earlier analysis of fewer than 750 of the donors, about 270 Gb of sequence data and 95 million to 130 million unique TCR beta sequences from about 180 million T cells were reported. Both class I and class II loci were covered by HLA typing, at four-digit resolution. The T cell repertoires of under 750 subjects were profiled by immunosequencing and related to cytomegalovirus serostatus. Donor age, sex, ethnicity and CMV serostatus were compiled alongside the repertoire data. Genome-wide SNP genotypes for about 60% of the 666 donors were used in a later genetic analysis, which treated that subset as a discovery cohort. The study combined high-throughput TCR immunosequencing, statistical association of individual TCRs with disease status, and machine learning to predict cytomegalovirus infection status. Because of strong linkage in the cohort, 5 or 6 DR-DQ haplotypes were treated as single units for association and clustering. Every repertoire in the discovery cohort had been generated on one and the same sequencing platform. A later analysis re-analyzed previously published TCR beta repertoires from 600 to 850 donors and added high-resolution HLA genotyping to study TCR occurrence patterns. The aim of the study was to test whether cataloging public T cell receptors could identify signatures of past pathogen exposure. Among roughly 400 genotyped donors of the cohort, an average of around 240,000 unique TCR beta nucleotide sequences was sequenced per donor, of which approximately 18% were non-productive. About 300 gigabases of sequencing data and approximately 85 million unique TCR sequences were included in an early release covering 550 to 650 HLA-typed donors. Among the roughly 430 genotyped donors, approximately 81% belonged to the genetic ancestry cluster associated with self-reported Caucasian donors. In an earlier analysis of about 590 of the donors, high-throughput TCR beta sequencing was used to judge whether each TCR beta V gene segment behaved as functional or pseudogenic. The number of donors typed differed by locus, with 629-630 for A, B, C, DRB1 and DQB1, around 500 for DQA1, under 610 for DPA1, and 472 for DPB1. A separate validation cohort of roughly 120 different subjects was used in addition to the roughly 670-subject first cohort. Rather than drawing on any new phenotypic data, the later analysis identified candidate immune exposures from TCR beta sequences and the way those sequences occurred across donors. Overall results and qualifications from the work: A further reported finding was that TCR beta sequences accurately predicted the HLA-A and HLA-B alleles for most subjects in the first cohort. In a later analysis, HLA-associated TCR beta chains showed more clonal expansion and lower generation probabilities than non-associated chains that were equally common. A total of 150 or so TCR beta chains were listed by the study as associated with cytomegalovirus. A cluster of highly shared sequence variants was judged likely to be a technical artifact of the sequencing pipeline. Because counts were too low, 15 to 20 rarely observed V segments, including chromosome 9 orphons, were excluded from the earlier analysis of around 640 of the donors. A later analysis reported that several top co-occurrence clusters appeared linked to parvovirus B19, influenza, CMV and Epstein-Barr virus. A later analysis associated roughly 17,000 TCR beta sequences with specific HLA alleles at a false discovery rate of 0.05. According to a later analysis, TCR association rates differed among HLA loci, with DRB1 alleles showing the most associated TCRs and HLA-C alleles showing the fewest. In both the original and validation cohorts, the classifier was reported to diagnose cytomegalovirus status with high specificity and sensitivity. Strong co-occurrence of HLA alleles, especially DR and DQ, made assigning TCR associations to individual alleles difficult. In vitro tests confirmed that three of the cytomegalovirus-associated TCR beta chains recognize cytomegalovirus antigens. According to a later genetic analysis, donors in an Asian-associated ancestry cluster had fewer N-insertions in productive TCRs than the approximately 700-donor mean. Most TCR sequences were seen in very few donors, while some public TCRs were found in many individuals. In a later genetic analysis, a missense DCLRE1C variant was associated with V-gene and J-gene trimming of TCR beta chains, and the association was replicated in an independent cohort. Roughly uniform sequencing depth across donors was assumed in presence/absence analyses, although this assumption may not hold. Only TCR beta chains were sequenced in this cohort, and the absence of alpha or paired-chain data limited detectable features. According to a later analysis, most CMV-associated TCR beta chains appeared to be HLA-restricted, and the HLA associations seemed to be driven largely by CMV exposure. In an earlier analysis of 450 to 750 of the donors, most TCR beta V segments appeared in productive rearrangements about 90% or about 30% of the time, broadly matching IMGT annotations. The only immune exposure information available for the cohort was CMV serostatus. Because HLA typing was missing for some donors at each locus, association tests included only the typed subset. Correlated functional status among segregating V segments might be attributable to linkage disequilibrium, but an unknown experimental factor could not be ruled out. According to the authors, the approach could potentially be generalized to other disease states and immunological phenotypes.

In total, roughly 670 healthy bone marrow donors made up the cohort. Cohort members were all nominally healthy when sampled, although unrecorded immune exposures were likely present. The donor tested CMV seropositive, placing the donor among the approximately 310 seropositive members of the cohort. A peripheral blood sample was provided by each donor, and peripheral blood mononuclear cells were used for TCR beta sequencing. Genomic DNA extraction from the blood cell samples was performed with the Qiagen DNeasy Blood Extraction Kit. The method behind the library was the immunoSEQ multiplex PCR assay. The multiplex PCR relied on a mix of 60 forward primers for TCR Vbeta segments and 13 reverse primers for TCR Jbeta segments. Amplification of the CDR3 region of rearranged TCR beta genes was performed with a multiplex PCR assay on genomic DNA. Amplified TCR beta libraries were sequenced as 87-base-pair reads on the Illumina HiSeq System. As for the original processing: A later analysis tallied approximately 87 million unique TCR beta chains across the 650 to 750 repertoires, and about 12 million of those chains were shared by two or more donors. A nearest-neighbor algorithm error-corrected the raw reads and collapsed the reads into unique sequences, merging closely related sequences to remove PCR and sequencing errors. Alignment of CDR3 sequences to IMGT reference sequences was used to assign V, D and J gene segments. For a sequence to be retained, a match of at least six nucleotides to both a V gene segment and a J gene segment was required. Rearrangements were called productive when the CDR3 lacked stop codons and stayed in frame with V and J; all others were non-productive. CDR3 was defined according to IMGT convention as the region running from the second conserved V-encoded cysteine to the conserved J-encoded phenylalanine. Sequences without an unambiguous match to a single V gene segment were excluded from the earlier analysis of several hundred of the donors. In an earlier analysis of approximately 590 of the donors, V segments were called functional above 56.7% productive rearrangements and were called segregating when the between-donor standard deviation exceeded 5%. A statistical classification framework was built to diagnose cytomegalovirus status from the catalog of TCR beta chain sequences. In a later analysis, TCR nucleotide sequences were compared against IMGT/GENE-DB human TR gene sequences so that V and J genes could be assigned. In a later analysis, CDR3 sequences and most-parsimonious VDJ recombination scenarios were assigned using the TCRdist pipeline. In a later analysis, each TCR beta chain was defined by its CDR3 amino acid sequence together with its V-gene family, and reads lacking a unique V-gene family were excluded. In a later analysis, 450 to 600 highly shared, low-generation-probability nucleotide sequences were removed to address suspected cross-contamination and a sequencing artifact. For each public chain, a later analysis derived a clonal expansion index from normalized ranks of inferred template counts within each repertoire. A later analysis computed generation probabilities with a VDJ recombination model fitted to out-of-frame rearrangements, and checked the results against IGoR. In a later analysis, TCR-TCR, TCR-HLA and TCR-CMV co-occurrence was scored with hypergeometric tests, and a repertoire-size bias correction was applied to TCR pairs. A later analysis estimated false discovery rates by permuting HLA or CMV assignments 20 times. A later analysis grouped co-occurring TCRs with DBSCAN, adding TCRdist sequence similarity when clustering within HLA-allele-positive subsets. Repertoires with fewer than 30,000 or more than 120,000 public chains were left out of co-occurrence clustering, as were five repertoires with anomalous nucleotide sharing. Here the immuneACCESS table is served through TCRdb, limited to in-frame sequences with V and J called. Missing clones are a known gap in these copies; in checked studies unresolved V genes cover under half, and the rest lacks a known reason. V, J and clone size reflect that table, while D and trimming were determined from the DNA. The sample profile shows some 160,000 clones; 81% of them were found once. The top ten constitute about 1.5% of the sample.

The origin of this receptor is a man in his forties or fifties in good health and CMV-seropositive. The sample comprised PBMCs.

The CDR3 protein is CASSRTSGSIDTQYF. The nucleotide sequence is TGTGCCAGCAGTAGGACTAGCGGGAGTATAGATACGCAGTATTTT. The rearrangement joined TRBV7-3 to TRBJ2-3, with 13 junctional bases fitting TRBD2. V loses 6 bases at its end and J loses 5 bases; junction bases beyond the gene matches: 5. The cysteine opens and the phenylalanine closes a CDR3 of 15 amino acids. The entry retains the CDR3 DNA only, 45 bases that are in frame from base 1. The germline V gene encodes CDR1 SGHTA and CDR2 FQGTGA.